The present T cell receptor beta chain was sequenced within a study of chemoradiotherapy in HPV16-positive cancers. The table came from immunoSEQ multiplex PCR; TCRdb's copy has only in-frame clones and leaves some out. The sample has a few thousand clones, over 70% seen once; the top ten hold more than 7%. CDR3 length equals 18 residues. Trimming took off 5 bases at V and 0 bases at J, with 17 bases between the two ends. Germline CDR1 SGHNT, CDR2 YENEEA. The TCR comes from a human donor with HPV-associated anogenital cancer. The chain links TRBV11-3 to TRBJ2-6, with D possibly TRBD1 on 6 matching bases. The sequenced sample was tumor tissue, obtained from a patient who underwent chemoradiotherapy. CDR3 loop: CASSPRLGQPSGANVLTF. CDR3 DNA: TGTGCCAGCAGCCCCCGCCTCGGACAGCCCTCTGGGGCCAACGTCCTGACTTTC.